What follows describes a single T cell receptor (beta chain). The antigen it binds to is not known. No base quality values were provided; no much bigger clone lies one nucleotide off. TCR libraries were generated with the immunoSEQ multiplex PCR assay, using TCR-beta and/or TCR-alpha/delta assays for each sample. The Illumina high-throughput platform was used to sequence the amplified TCR libraries. Per the original workflow: Clustering and dimensionality reduction relied on pairwise TCRdist distances among GMM-specific receptors from T cells that were either sorted ex vivo or expanded in vitro. Each clinical repertoire received a mean NN-distance score, defined as the average TCRdist to the nearest 10% of tetramer-positive reference sequences. To compute GEM TCR motif frequency, the fraction of unique TCRs matching known GEM sequences by V/J usage and CDR3 length was calculated. Active tuberculosis was classified by linear discriminant analysis with leave-one-out cross-validation, implemented in scikit-learn. What TCRdb holds here is the immuneACCESS table cut down to in-frame rearrangements. Part of the clones is not present; checked against another copy, under half of the missing clones reflect an unresolved V gene, and the others are unexplained. From that table come the V and J calls and clone size; the DNA was used to work out D and trimming. This sample is represented by more than 30,000 clones; 94% of them were singletons. Approximately 8.1% of the sample is in the top ten clones.

At study entry, adolescents were screened for latent tuberculosis infection by tuberculin skin test and QuantiFERON-TB GOLD In-Tube IGRA. Immunosequencing of unsorted cryopreserved PBMC covered, on average, around 96,000 T cells per clinical donor. Eleven high schools in the Worcester region of the Western Cape, South Africa, served as enrollment sites for adolescents aged 12 to 18 years. Approximately 10 adolescents infected with M. tuberculosis and about 10 uninfected adolescents were chosen and matched for age and sex. PBMC from adolescents were isolated by density centrifugation from freshly drawn heparinized blood and were then cryopreserved. The sample comes from a study of T cells in tuberculosis (dated by TCRdb to between 2017 and 2018). Concerning the study at large: To characterize T cells specific for the mycobacterial lipid antigen glucose monomycolate (GMM), the study used CD1B tetramers together with high-throughput TCR immunosequencing. In a South African clinical cohort, IGRA-negative adolescents, IGRA-positive adolescents with latent tuberculosis and adults with active tuberculosis were compared, with more than 8 people in each group.

What the work shows at the level of the full study, not this receptor alone: A classifier using the diverse GMM-specific repertoire reached about 90% accuracy (AUROC around 0.91), compared with 60% to 75% accuracy using GEM motif frequencies. Smaller mean NN-distances to GMM-specific TCRs were observed in active tuberculosis TCR-alpha repertoires than in IGRA-negative controls, suggesting clonal expansion of GMM-specific TCRs. Clinical samples were chosen by availability of cryopreserved specimens, and active tuberculosis cases were adults while controls were adolescents. Smaller NN-distances were partly driven by shorter CDR3-alpha lengths in active tuberculosis patients, and statistical significance was not reached for the TCR-beta difference.

Via the germline V gene (reference sequence), CDR1 is GTSNPN and CDR2 SVGIG. V is cut by 3 bases and J by 0 bases, and the space between the germline ends is 11 bases. From its cysteine to its phenylalanine, the CDR3 spans 14 amino acids. Only the CDR3 DNA is retained, 42 bases long and in frame from the first base. The chain is assembled from TRBV30 and TRBJ1-2; TRBD1 is perhaps the D gene, given 5 matching bases. This sequence was found in a donor aged 10-30 years with latent tuberculosis or without tuberculosis infection. The sequenced material came from PBMCs. The nucleotides are TGTGCCTGGAGGGGACTCTTATCTAACTATGGCTACACCTTC. The translation is CAWRGLLSNYGYTF.